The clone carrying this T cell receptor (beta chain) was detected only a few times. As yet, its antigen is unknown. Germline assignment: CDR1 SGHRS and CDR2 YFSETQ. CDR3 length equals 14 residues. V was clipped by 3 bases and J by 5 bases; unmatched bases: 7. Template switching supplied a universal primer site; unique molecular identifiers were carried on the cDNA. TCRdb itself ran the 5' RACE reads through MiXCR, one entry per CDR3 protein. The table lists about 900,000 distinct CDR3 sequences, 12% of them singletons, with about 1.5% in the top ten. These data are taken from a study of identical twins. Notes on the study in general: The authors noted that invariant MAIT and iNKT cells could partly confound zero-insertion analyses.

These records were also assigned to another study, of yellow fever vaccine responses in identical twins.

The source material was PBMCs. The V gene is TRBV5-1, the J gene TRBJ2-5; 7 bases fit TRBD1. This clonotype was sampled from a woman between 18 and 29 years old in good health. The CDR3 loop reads CASSSTTGLETQYF. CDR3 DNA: TGCGCCAGCAGCTCCACGACAGGGCTGGAGACCCAGTACTTC. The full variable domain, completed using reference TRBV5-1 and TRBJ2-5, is KAGVTQTPRYLIKTRGQQVTLSCSPISGHRSVSWYQQTPGQGLQFLFEYFSETQRNKGNFPGRFSGRQFSNSRSEMNVSTLELGDSALYLCASSSTTGLETQYFGPGTRLLVL.